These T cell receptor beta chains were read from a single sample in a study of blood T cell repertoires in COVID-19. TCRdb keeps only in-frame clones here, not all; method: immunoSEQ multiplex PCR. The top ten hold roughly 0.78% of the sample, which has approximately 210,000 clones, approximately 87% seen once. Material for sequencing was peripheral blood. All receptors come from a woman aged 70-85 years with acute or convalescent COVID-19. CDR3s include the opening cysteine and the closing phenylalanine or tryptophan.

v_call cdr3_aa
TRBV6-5 CASSYSTPGGNSPLHF
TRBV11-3 CASSSTGGNTGELFF
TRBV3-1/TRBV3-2 CASSQDVGAGNHEQYF
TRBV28 CASSRTGQGGQYF
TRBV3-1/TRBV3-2 CASSVRDKNTEAFF
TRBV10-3 CAISALPFVAGNEQFF
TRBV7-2 CASSFLAGGIDTQYF
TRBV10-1 CASSPNRVGYTF
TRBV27 CASSLRSGPTYEQYF
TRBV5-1 CASSLDTGKLNPYGYTF
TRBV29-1 CSVDPTGGSGYTF
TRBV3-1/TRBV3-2 CASSLYGQTNYGYTF
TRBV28 CASSSPGSSRYGYTF
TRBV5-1 CASSLVAGVGTQYF
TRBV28 CASSFQGSTEAFF
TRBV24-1 CATSAPGTDTQYF
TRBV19 CASSLQTGRETQYF